This T cell receptor beta chain appears in the sequencing data of a study of T cells in Graves' hyperthyroidism and ophthalmopathy. This clonotype was found once. The antigen is unknown. General observations from the study: Blood held most thyroid clonotypes expanded above 0.001 frequency. Classification by a 13 V-J model distinguished ophthalmopathy from stable hyperthyroidism.

Amplification of TCR beta CDR3 regions used RNA as the template. TCR CDR3 regions were first amplified by RT-PCR with HTBI primers. TCRdb re-called the multiplex PCR reads with MiXCR, one entry per CDR3 protein. The profile shows under 250,000 distinct CDR3 sequences, over 20% of them singletons. The CDR3 runs to 16 residues. Losses at the gene ends were 1 base for V and 3 bases for J; bases not matched to a gene: 2. Germline CDR1 and CDR2: LGHDT and YNNKEL (reference sequence). Patients were excluded because of uncontrolled infection, other autoimmune disease, pregnancy or lactation. The diagnoses drew upon clinical symptoms, serum thyroxine and TRAb, thyroid ultrasound and orbital computed tomography.

The receptor's source is a woman aged 40 to 50 with Graves' ophthalmopathy. The chain carries TRBV3-1 and TRBJ2-2; TRBD2 matches at 10 bases. Sequencing was done on a sample of blood. The CDR3 nucleotides are TGTGCCAGCAGCCAAGTGCTAGCGGGAGACACCGGGGAGCTGTTTTTT. It translates to CASSQVLAGDTGELFF.